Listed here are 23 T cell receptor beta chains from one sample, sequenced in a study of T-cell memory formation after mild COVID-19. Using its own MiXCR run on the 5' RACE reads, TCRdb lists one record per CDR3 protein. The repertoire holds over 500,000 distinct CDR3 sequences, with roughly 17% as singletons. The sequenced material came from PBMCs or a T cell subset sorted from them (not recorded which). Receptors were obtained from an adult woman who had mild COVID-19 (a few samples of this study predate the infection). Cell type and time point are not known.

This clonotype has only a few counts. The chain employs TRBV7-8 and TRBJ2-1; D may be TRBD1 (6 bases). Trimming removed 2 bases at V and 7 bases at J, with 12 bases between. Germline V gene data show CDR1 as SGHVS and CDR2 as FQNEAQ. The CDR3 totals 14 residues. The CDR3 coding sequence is TGTGCCAGCAGCTTATCTGATAGGGGGAATGAGCAGTTCTTC. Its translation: CASSLSDRGNEQFF. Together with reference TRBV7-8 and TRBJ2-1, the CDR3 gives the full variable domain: GAGVSQSPRYKVAKRGQDVALRCDPISGHVSLFWYQQALGQGPEFLTYFQNEAQLDKSGLPSDRFFAERPEGSVSTLKIQRTQQEDSAVYLCASSLSDRGNEQFFGPGTRLTVL.

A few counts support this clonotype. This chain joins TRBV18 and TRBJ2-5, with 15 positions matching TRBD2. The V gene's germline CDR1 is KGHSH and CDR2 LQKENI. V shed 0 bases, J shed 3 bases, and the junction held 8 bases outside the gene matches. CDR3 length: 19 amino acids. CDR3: CASSPPRGLAGGTKETQYF. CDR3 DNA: TGTGCCAGCTCACCACCTCGGGGACTAGCGGGGGGCACAAAAGAGACCCAGTACTTC.

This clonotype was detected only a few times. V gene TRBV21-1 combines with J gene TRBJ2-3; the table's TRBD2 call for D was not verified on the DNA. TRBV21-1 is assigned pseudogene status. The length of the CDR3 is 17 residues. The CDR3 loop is CASSKASSGGLTDTQYF. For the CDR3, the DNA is TGTGCCAGCAGCAAAGCAAGCAGCGGGGGGCTCACAGATACGCAGTATTTT.

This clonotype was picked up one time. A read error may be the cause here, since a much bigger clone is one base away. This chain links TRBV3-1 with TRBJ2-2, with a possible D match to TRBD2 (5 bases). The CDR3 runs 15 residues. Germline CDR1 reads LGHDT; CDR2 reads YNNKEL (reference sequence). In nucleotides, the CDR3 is TGTGCCAGCAGCCAAGAAATTTCCGTTCCGAGGGAGCCGTTTTTT. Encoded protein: CASSQEISVPREPFF.

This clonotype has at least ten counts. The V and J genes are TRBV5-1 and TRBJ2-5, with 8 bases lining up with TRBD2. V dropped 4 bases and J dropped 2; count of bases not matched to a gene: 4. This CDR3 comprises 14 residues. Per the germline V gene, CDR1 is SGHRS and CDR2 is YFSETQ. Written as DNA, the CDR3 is TGCGCCAGCAGCGGCTTAGCGGGACAAGAGACCCAGTACTTC. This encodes CASSGLAGQETQYF.

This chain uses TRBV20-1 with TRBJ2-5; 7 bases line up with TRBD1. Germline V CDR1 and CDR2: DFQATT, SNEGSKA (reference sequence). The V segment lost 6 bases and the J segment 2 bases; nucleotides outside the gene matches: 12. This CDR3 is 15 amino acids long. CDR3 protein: CSAPKLGQTQETQYF. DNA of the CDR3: TGCAGTGCCCCAAAACTGGGACAGACTCAAGAGACCCAGTACTTC.

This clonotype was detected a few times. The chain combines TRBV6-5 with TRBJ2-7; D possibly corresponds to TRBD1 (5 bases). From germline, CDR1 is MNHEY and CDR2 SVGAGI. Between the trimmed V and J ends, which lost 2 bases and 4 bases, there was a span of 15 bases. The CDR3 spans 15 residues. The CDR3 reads CASSYTFRTTYEQYF. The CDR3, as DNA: TGTGCCAGCAGTTACACTTTTAGGACAACTTACGAGCAGTACTTC.

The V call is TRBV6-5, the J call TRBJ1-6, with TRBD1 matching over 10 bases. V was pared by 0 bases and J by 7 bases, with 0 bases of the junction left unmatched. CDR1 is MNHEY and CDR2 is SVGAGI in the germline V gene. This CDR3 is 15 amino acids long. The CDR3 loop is CASSYSGQGNSPLHF. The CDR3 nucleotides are TGTGCCAGCAGTTACTCGGGACAGGGGAATTCACCCCTCCACTTT.

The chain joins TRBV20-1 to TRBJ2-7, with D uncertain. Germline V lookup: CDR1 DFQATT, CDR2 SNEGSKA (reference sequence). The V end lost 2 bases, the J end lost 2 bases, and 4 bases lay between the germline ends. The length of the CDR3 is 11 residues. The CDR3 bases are TGCAGTGCTAGAAGGACCTACGAGCAGTACTTC. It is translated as CSARRTYEQYF.

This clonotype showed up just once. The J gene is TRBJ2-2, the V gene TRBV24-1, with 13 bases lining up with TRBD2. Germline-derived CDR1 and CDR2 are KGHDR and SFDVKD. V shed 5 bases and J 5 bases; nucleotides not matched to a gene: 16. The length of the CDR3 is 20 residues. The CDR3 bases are TGTGCCACCAGTGCCTCACTAACTAGCGGGGGGGCCGGTAATACCGGGGAGCTGTTTTTT. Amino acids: CATSASLTSGGAGNTGELFF.

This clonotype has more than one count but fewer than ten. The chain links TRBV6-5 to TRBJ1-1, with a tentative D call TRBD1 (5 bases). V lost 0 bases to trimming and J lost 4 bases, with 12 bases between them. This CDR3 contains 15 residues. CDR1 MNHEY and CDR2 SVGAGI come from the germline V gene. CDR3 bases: TGTGCCAGCAGTTACTCATCAGGGACGGGCACTGAAGCTTTCTTT. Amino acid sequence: CASSYSSGTGTEAFF.

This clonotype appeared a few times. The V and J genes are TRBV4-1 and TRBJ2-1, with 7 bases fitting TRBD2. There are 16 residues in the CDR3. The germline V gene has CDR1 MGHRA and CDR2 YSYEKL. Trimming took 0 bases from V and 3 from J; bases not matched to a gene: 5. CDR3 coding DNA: TGCGCCAGCAGCCAAGAGGGGGGGTCGGGCTACAATGAGCAGTTCTTC. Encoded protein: CASSQEGGSGYNEQFF.

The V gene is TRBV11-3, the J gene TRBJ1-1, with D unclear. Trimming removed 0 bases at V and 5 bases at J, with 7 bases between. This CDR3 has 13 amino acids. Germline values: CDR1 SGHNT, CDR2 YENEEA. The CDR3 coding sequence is TGTGCCAGCAGCTTAGAGAGGCAAACTGAAGCTTTCTTT. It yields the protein CASSLERQTEAFF.

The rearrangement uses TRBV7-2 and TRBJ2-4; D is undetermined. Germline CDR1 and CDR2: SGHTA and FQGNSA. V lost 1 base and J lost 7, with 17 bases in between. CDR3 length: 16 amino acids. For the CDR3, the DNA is TGTGCCAGCAGCTTAGATTGGAGTGCAGGTTGGAACATTCAGTACTTC. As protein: CASSLDWSAGWNIQYF.

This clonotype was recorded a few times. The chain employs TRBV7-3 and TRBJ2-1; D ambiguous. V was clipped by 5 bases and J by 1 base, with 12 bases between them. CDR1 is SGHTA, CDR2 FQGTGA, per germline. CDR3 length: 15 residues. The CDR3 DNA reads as TGTGCCAGCAGCCCTGAGTTCCAATCCTACAATGAGCAGTTCTTC. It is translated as CASSPEFQSYNEQFF.

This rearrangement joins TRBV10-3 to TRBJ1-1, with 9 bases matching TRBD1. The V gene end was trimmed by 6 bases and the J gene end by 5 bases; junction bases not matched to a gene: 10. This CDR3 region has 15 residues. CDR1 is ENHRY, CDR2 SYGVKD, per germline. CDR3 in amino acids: CAIRAPGQGSTEAFF. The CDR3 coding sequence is TGTGCCATCAGAGCCCCGGGACAGGGATCGACTGAAGCTTTCTTT.

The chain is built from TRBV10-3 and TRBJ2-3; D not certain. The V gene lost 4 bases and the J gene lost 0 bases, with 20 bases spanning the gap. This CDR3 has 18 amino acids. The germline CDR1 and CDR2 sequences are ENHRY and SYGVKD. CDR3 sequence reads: CAISGRVSSAASTDTQYF. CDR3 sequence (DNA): TGTGCCATCAGTGGAAGGGTGTCGTCTGCCGCTAGCACAGATACGCAGTATTTT.

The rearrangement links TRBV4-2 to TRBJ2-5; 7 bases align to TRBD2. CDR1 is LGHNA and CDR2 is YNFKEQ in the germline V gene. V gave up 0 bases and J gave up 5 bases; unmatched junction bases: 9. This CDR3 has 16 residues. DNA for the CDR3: TGTGCCAGCAGCCAAGATTTCTGGGAGGGAGTTGAGACCCAGTACTTC. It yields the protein CASSQDFWEGVETQYF.

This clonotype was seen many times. CDR3 DNA: TGTGCCAGCAGCCAAGCTCCGGCTGAAGCTTTCTTT. It yields the protein CASSQAPAEAFF. The V call is TRBV4-2, the J call TRBJ1-1; D is uncertain. The CDR3 loop spans 12 amino acids. Germline CDR1 LGHNA, CDR2 YNFKEQ. Trimming left V 1 base short and J 6 bases short, with 6 bases between.

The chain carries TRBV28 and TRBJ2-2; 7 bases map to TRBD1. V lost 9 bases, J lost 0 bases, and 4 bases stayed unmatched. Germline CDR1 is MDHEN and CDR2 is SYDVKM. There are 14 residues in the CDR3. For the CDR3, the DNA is TGTGCCAGTGCCAGGGGGTCGAACACCGGGGAGCTGTTTTTT. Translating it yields CASARGSNTGELFF.

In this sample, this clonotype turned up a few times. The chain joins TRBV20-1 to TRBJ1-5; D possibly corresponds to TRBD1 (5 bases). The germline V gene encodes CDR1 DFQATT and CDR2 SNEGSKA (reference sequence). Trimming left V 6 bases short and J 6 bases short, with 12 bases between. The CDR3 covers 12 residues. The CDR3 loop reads CSAGMGVQPQHF. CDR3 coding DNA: TGCAGTGCCGGGATGGGGGTTCAGCCCCAGCATTTT.

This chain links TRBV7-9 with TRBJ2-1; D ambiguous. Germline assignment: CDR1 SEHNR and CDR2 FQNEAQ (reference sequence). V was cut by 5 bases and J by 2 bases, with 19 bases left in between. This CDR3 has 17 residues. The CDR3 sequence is CASSPTLLKITYNEQFF. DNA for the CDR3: TGTGCCAGCAGCCCCACTCTCTTGAAAATAACCTACAATGAGCAGTTCTTC. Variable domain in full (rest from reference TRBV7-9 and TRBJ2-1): DTGVSQNPRHKITKRGQNVTFRCDPISEHNRLYWYRQTLGQGPEFLTYFQNEAQLEKSRLLSDRFSAERPKGSFSTLEIQRTEQGDSAMYLCASSPTLLKITYNEQFFGPGTRLTVL.

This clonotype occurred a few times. The CDR3 sequence: CASRQSPGTSWETQYF. The CDR3 nucleotides read TGCGCCAGCAGACAGAGCCCCGGGACTAGCTGGGAGACCCAGTACTTC. The chain uses TRBV4-1 and TRBJ2-5, with 9 bases identical to TRBD2. Germline CDR1 and CDR2: MGHRA and YSYEKL. V shed 6 bases and J 5 bases; nucleotides not matched to a gene: 13. The CDR3 spans 16 residues.